Listed here are 11 T cell receptor beta chains from one sample, sequenced in a study of blood T cell repertoires in COVID-19. The assay was immunoSEQ multiplex PCR, and TCRdb's table has in-frame clones only and misses some. Among about 260,000 clones listed, 87% were seen once. Input material: peripheral blood. The receptors shown here come from a woman aged 40 to 55 who had recovered from COVID-19.

In the case of this clone: Compared with germline, one end of the junction differs, possibly owing to a read error. The V call is TRBV7-7, the J call TRBJ2-3; D is unclear. Germline-derived CDR1 and CDR2 are SSHAT and FNYEAQ (reference sequence). This CDR3 contains 15 residues. The CDR3 sequence: CASSLGPTSTDTQYF. The CDR3 nucleotides are TGTGCTAGCAGCTTAGGCCCCACTAGCACAGATACGCAGTATTTT.

The chain links TRBV11-2 to TRBJ2-2; D unclear. Between the trimmed V and J ends, which lost 4 bases and 6 bases, there was a span of 15 bases. Germline CDR1 is SGHAT and CDR2 is FQNNGV. The CDR3 runs 15 residues. The CDR3 nucleotides are TGTGCCAGCAGCTCCAGGAAGATAAGGCCCGGGGAGCTGTTTTTT. Protein sequence: CASSSRKIRPGELFF. The full variable domain, in which reference TRBV11-2 and TRBJ2-2 provide the parts outside the CDR3, is EAGVAQSPRYKIIEKRQSVAFWCNPISGHATLYWYQQILGQGPKLLIQFQNNGVVDDSQLPKDRFSAERLKGVDSTLKIQPAKLEDSAVYLCASSSRKIRPGELFFGEGSRLTVL.

V and J are TRBV7-2 and TRBJ2-7; 9 bases line up with TRBD2. The CDR3 has 13 residues. The V gene end was trimmed by 1 base and the J gene end by 6 bases; junction bases not matched to a gene: 1. CDR1 and CDR2 from the germline V gene are SGHTA and FQGNSA. This chain's CDR3 is CASSLVSGGEQYF. The CDR3 coding sequence is TGTGCCAGCAGCTTAGTTAGCGGGGGCGAGCAGTACTTC.

The chain uses TRBV27 and TRBJ1-1, with D perhaps matching TRBD1 (6 bases). The CDR3 totals 15 residues. Germline V gives CDR1 MNHEY, CDR2 SMNVEV (reference sequence). Trimming cost V 2 bases and J 1 base, with 11 bases left between them. CDR3 sequence: CASSLGARGNTEAFF. Here the CDR3 DNA reads TGTGCCAGCAGTTTAGGAGCCAGGGGGAACACTGAAGCTTTCTTT.

This clone showed up just once. The rearrangement links TRBV6-2 or TRBV6-3 to TRBJ2-7; 7 bases are shared with TRBD1. The CDR3 runs 12 residues. The germline V gene encodes CDR1 MNHEY and CDR2 SVGEGT. V shed 4 bases, J shed 9 bases, and the junction held 6 bases outside the gene matches. The DNA for the CDR3 is TGTGCCAGCAGTTTGGGACAGCCACCGCAGTACTTC. It codes for CASSLGQPPQYF.

This chain uses TRBV27 with TRBJ1-2, with TRBD1 matching 7 bases. Germline V gives CDR1 MNHEY, CDR2 SMNVEV (reference sequence). This CDR3 is 12 amino acids long. The junction had 5 bases not matched to a gene; V was cut back by 5 bases and J by 8 bases. The CDR3 nucleotides read TGTGCCAGCAGTCCACAGGGGAGAGGCTACACCTTC. Protein: CASSPQGRGYTF.

The chain employs TRBV7-3 and TRBJ1-1; D call uncertain. Trimming pared 2 bases from V and 1 base from J, leaving 5 bases between. Germline CDR1 SGHTA, CDR2 FQGTGA. This CDR3 spans 13 amino acids. Here the CDR3 reads CASSLHTNTEAFF. The DNA for the CDR3 is TGTGCCAGCAGCTTACACACGAACACTGAAGCTTTCTTT.

As DNA, the CDR3 is TGTGCCAGCAGCTTGGGGCCGGAGATGAACACTGAAGCTTTCTTT. This sequence encodes CASSLGPEMNTEAFF. The chain is built from TRBV5-6 and TRBJ1-1, with unresolved D. Per the germline V gene, CDR1 is SGHDT and CDR2 is YYEEEE. V lost 0 bases and J 0 bases, leaving 9 bases between the germline ends. The CDR3 covers 15 residues.

This clone was detected only a few times. The chain carries TRBV11-3 and TRBJ2-2; D is ambiguous. CDR3 length: 14 residues. V was shortened by 5 bases and J by 1 base, with 8 bases between the two germline ends. Germline-derived CDR1 and CDR2 are SGHNT and YENEEA. CDR3 coding DNA: TGTGCCAGCAGCCCTCCGGGGAACACCGGGGAGCTGTTTTTT. It translates to CASSPPGNTGELFF.

This chain links TRBV3-1 (or the pseudogene TRBV3-2) with TRBJ1-2; D is perhaps TRBD1 (5 bases). Germline assignment: CDR1 LGHDT and CDR2 YNNKEL (reference sequence). V was cut by 4 bases and J by 3 bases, with 12 bases left in between. The CDR3 loop spans 14 amino acids. This CDR3 is CASSRRDWDYGYTF. The CDR3 coding sequence is TGTGCCAGCAGCCGACGGGACTGGGACTATGGCTACACCTTC.

The sample holds a few counts of this clone. This chain links TRBV7-3 with TRBJ2-1; 7 bases are a match to TRBD2. Trimming at V came to 4 bases and at J to 5 bases, leaving 5 bases not matched to a gene. Germline V gene lookup returns CDR1 SGHTA and CDR2 FQGTGA. The CDR3 totals 14 residues. CDR3 loop: CASSYRGGDNEQFF. CDR3 DNA: TGTGCCAGCAGCTACCGTGGGGGGGACAATGAGCAGTTCTTC.